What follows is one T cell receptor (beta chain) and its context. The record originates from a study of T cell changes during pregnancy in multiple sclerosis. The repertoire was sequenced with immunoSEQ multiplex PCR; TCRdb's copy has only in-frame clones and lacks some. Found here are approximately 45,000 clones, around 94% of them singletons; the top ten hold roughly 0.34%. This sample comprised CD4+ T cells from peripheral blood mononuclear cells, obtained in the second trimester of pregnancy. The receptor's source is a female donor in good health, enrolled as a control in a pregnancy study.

The DNA for the CDR3 is TGCGCCAGCAGCCGACAAAGACAGCCCTCTAATGAAAAACTGTTTTTT. Translating it yields CASSRQRQPSNEKLFF. The chain employs TRBV4-3 and TRBJ1-4; D may be TRBD1 (5 bases). From germline, CDR1 is LGHNA and CDR2 YSLEER. This CDR3 contains 16 residues. V lost 4 bases and J 3 bases, leaving 15 bases between the germline ends.